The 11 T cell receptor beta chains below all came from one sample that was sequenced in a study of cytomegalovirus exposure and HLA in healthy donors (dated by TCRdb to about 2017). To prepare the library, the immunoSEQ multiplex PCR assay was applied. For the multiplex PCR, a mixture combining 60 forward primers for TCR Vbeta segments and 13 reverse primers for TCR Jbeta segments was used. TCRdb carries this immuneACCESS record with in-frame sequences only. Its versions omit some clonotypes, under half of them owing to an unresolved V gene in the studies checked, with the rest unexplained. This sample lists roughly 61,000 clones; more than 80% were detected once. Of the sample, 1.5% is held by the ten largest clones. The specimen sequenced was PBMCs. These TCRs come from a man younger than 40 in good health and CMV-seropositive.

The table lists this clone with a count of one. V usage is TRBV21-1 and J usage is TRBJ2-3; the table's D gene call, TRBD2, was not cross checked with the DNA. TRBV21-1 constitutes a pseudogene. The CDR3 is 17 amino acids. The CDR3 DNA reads TGTGCCAGCAGCAAAGGGACTAGCGGGGCCCCCACAGATACGCAGTATTTT. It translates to CASSKGTSGAPTDTQYF.

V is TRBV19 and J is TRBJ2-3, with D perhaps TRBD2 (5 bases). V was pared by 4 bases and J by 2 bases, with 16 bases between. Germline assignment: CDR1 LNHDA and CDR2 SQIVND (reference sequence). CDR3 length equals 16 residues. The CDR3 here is CASSTLLGLTTDTQYF. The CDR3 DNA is TGTGCCAGTAGTACGCTCCTCGGACTTACCACAGATACGCAGTATTTT.

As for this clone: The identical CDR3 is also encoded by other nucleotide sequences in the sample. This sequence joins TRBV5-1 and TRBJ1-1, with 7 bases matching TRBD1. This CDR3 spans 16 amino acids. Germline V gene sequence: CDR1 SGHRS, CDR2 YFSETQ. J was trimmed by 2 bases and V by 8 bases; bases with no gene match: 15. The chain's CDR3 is CASKYGDREFNTEAFF. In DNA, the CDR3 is TGCGCCAGTAAATACGGGGACAGAGAGTTTAACACTGAAGCTTTCTTT.

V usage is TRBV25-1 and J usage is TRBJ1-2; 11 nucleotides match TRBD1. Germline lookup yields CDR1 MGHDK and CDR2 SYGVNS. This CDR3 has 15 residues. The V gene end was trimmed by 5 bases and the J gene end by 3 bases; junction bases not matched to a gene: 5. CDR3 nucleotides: TGTGCCAGCAGTCACCCGGGACAGGGGGACTATGGCTACACCTTC. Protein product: CASSHPGQGDYGYTF.

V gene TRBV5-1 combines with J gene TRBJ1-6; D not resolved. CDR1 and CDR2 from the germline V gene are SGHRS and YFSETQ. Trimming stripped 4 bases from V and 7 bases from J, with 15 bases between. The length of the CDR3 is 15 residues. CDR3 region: CASSRGPEWNSPLHF. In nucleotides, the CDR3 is TGCGCCAGCAGCCGCGGGCCCGAGTGGAATTCACCCCTCCACTTT.

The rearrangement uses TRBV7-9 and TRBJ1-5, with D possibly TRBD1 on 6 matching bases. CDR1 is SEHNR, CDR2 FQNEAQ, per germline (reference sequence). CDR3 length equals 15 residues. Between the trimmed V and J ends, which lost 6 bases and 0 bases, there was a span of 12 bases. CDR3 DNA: TGTGCCAGCAGTAACCAGGGGTCTAGCAATCAGCCCCAGCATTTT. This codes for CASSNQGSSNQPQHF.

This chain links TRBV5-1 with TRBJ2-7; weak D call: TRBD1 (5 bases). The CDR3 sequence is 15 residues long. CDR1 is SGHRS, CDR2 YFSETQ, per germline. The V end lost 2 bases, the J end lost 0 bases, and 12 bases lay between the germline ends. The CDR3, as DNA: TGCGCCAGCAGCTTACAAGGGGTCCCCTCCTACGAGCAGTACTTC. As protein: CASSLQGVPSYEQYF.

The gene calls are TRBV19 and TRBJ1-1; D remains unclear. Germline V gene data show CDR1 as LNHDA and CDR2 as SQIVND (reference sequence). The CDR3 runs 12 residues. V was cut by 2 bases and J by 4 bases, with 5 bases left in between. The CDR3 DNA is TGTGCCAGTAGTATATTCAGCACTGAAGCTTTCTTT. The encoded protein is CASSIFSTEAFF. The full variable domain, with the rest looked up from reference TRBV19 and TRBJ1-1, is DGGITQSPKYLFRKEGQNVTLSCEQNLNHDAMYWYRQDPGQGLRLIYYSQIVNDFQKGDIAEGYSVSREKKESFPLTVTSAQKNPTAFYLCASSIFSTEAFFGQGTRLTVV.

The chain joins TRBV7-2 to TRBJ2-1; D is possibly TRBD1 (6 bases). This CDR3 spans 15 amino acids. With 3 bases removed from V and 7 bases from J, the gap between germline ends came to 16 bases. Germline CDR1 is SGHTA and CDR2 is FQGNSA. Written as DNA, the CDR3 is TGTGCCAGCAGCTTTTGGTTAGCAGGGGTAAATGAGCAGTTCTTC. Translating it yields CASSFWLAGVNEQFF.

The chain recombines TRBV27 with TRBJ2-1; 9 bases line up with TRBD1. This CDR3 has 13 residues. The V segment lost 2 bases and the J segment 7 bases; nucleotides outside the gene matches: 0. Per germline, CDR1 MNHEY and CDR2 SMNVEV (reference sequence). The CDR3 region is CASSLGQGNEQFF. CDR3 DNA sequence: TGTGCCAGCAGTTTAGGACAGGGGAATGAGCAGTTCTTC.

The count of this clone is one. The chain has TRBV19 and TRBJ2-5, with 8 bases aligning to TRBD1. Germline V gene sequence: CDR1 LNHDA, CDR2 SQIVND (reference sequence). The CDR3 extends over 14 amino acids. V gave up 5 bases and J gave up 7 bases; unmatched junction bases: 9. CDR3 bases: TGTGCCAGTAGTTATGACAGGGGAGGAGGGACCCAGTACTTC. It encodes CASSYDRGGGTQYF.